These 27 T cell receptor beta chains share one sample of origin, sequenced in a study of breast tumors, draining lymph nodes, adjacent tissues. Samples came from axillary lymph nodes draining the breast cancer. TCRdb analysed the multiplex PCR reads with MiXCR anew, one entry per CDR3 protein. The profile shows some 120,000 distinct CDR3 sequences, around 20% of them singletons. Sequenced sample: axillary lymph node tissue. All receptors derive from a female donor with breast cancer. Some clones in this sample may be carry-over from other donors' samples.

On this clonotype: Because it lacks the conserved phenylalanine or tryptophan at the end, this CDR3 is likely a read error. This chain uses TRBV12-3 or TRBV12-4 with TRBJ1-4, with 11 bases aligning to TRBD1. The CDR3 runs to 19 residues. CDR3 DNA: TGTGCCAGCAGTCCAAGCTCCGGGACAGGGGGGGCAACTAATGGAAAACTGTTTCTT. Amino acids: CASSPSSGTGGATNGKLFL.

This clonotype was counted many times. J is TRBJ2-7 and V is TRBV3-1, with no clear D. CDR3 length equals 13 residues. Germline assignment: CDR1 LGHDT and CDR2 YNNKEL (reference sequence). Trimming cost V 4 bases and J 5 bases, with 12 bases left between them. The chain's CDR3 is CASSRGRIHEQYF. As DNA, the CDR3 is TGTGCCAGCAGCCGAGGCAGAATCCACGAGCAGTACTTC.

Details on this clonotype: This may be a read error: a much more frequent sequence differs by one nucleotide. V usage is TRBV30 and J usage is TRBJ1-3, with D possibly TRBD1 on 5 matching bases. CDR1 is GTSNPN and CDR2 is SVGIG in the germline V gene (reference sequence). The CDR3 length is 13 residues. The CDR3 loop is CAWSGDSGDTIYF. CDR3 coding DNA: TGTGCCTGGAGCGGGGACTCTGGAGACACCATATATTTT.

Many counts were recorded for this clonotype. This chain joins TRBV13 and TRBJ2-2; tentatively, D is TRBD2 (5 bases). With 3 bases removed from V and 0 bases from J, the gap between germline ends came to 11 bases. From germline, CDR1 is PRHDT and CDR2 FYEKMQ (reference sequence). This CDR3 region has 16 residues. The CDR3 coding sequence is TGTGCCAGCAGCTTGAGGGTTTTCTCGAACACCGGGGAGCTGTTTTTT. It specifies CASSLRVFSNTGELFF. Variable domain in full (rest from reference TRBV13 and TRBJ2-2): AAGVIQSPRHLIKEKRETATLKCYPIPRHDTVYWYQQGPGQDPQFLISFYEKMQSDKGSIPDRFSAQQFSDYHSELNMSSLELGDSALYFCASSLRVFSNTGELFFGEGSRLTVL.

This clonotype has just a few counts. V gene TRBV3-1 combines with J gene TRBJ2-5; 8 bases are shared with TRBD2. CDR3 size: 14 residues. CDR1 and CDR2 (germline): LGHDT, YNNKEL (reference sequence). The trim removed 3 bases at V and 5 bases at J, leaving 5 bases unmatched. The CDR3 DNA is TGTGCCAGCAGCCAGTCGGGAGGGCCTGAGACCCAGTACTTC. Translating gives CASSQSGGPETQYF.

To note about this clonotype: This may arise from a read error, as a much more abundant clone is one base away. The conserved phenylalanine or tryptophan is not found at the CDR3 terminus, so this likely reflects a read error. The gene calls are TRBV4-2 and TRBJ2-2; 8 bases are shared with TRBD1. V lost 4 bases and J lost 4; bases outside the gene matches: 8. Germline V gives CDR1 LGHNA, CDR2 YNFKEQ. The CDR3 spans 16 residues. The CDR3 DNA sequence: TGTGCCAGCAGCCCCCCGGGCAGGGGGCCCACCGGGGAGCTGTTTTCT. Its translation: CASSPPGRGPTGELFS.

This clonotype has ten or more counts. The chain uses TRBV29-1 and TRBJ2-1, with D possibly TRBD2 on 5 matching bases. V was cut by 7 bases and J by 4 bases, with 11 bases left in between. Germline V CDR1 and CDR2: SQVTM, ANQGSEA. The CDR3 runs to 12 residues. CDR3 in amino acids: CSGAEPYNEQFF. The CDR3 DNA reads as TGCAGCGGAGCGGAACCTTACAATGAGCAGTTCTTC.

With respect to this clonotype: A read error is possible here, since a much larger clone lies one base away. CDR3 coding DNA: TGTGCCAGCGGTCGGGGGGGGCGCTATCAGCCCCAGCATTTT. It encodes CASGRGGRYQPQHF. The rearrangement links TRBV7-2 to TRBJ1-5; D is possibly TRBD1 (6 bases). The CDR3 has 14 residues. V lost 8 bases to trimming and J lost 5 bases, with 16 bases between them. Germline-derived CDR1 and CDR2 are SGHTA and FQGNSA.

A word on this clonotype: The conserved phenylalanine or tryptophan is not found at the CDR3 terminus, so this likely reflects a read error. This CDR3 is CASSPPGFEQYS. DNA of the CDR3: TGTGCCAGCAGTCCCCCAGGTTTCGAGCAGTACTCC. The chain uses TRBV27 and TRBJ2-7, with D unresolved. CDR1 and CDR2 from the germline V gene are MNHEY and SMNVEV (reference sequence). The V end lost 5 bases, the J end lost 6 bases, and 11 bases lay between the germline ends. This CDR3 contains 12 residues.

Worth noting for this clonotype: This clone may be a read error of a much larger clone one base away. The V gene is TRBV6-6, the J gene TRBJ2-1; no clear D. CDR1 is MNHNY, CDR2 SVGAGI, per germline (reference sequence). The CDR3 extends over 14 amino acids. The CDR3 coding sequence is TGTACCAGCAGCCCTTTGCGACCGTACAATGAGCAGTTCTTC. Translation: CTSSPLRPYNEQFF.

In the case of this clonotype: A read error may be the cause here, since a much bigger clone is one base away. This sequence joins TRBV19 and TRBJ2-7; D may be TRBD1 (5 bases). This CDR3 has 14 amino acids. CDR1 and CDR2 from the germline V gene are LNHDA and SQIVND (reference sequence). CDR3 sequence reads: CASGIGTGPYEQYF. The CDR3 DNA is TGTGCCAGTGGTATAGGTACAGGACCCTACGAGCAGTACTTC.

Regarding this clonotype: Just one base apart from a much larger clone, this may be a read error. The CDR3 loop reads CASSRGLSGGELFF. CDR3 nucleotide sequence: TGTGCCAGCAGTCGAGGACTATCGGGCGGGGAGCTGTTTTTT. The chain uses TRBV3-1 and TRBJ2-2; possible D gene TRBD2, 6 bases. The ends were cut back, 6 bases at V and 7 bases at J, with 15 bases in the middle. The germline gives CDR1 LGHDT, CDR2 YNNKEL (reference sequence). The CDR3 length is 14 residues.

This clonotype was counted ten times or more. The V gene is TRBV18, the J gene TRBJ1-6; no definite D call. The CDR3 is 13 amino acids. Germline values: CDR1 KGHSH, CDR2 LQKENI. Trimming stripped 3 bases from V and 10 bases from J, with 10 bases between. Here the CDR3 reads CASSPNTGSPLHF. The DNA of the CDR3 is TGTGCCAGCTCACCTAACACGGGCTCACCCCTCCACTTT. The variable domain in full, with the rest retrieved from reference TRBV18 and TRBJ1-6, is NAGVMQNPRHLVRRRGQEARLRCSPMKGHSHVYWYRQLPEEGLKFMVYLQKENIIDESGMPKERFSAEFPKEGPSILRIQQVVRGDSAAYFCASSPNTGSPLHFGNGTRLTVT.

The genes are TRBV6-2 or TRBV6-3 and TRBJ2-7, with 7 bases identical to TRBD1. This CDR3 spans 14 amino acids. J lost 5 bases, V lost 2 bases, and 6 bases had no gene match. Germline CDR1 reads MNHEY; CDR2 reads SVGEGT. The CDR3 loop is CASSYPGQINEQYF. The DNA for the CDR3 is TGTGCCAGCAGTTACCCGGGACAGATCAACGAGCAGTACTTC.

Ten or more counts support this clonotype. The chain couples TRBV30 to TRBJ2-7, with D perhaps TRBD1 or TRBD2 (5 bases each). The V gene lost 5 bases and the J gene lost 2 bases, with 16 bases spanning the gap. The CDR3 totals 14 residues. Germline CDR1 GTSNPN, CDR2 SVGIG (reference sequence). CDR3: CAWVNRDRAYEQYF. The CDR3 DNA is TGTGCCTGGGTGAACCGGGACCGAGCCTACGAGCAGTACTTC.

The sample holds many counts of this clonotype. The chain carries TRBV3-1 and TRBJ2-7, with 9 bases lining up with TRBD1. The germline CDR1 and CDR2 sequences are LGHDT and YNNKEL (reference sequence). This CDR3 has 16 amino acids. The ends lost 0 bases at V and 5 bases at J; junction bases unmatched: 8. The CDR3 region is CASSQDRGTGIHEQYF. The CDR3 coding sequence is TGTGCCAGCAGCCAAGATCGGGGGACAGGGATCCACGAGCAGTACTTC.

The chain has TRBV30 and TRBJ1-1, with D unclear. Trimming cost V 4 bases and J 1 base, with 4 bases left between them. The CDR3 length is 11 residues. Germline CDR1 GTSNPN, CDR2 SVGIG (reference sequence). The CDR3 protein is CAWNRNTEAFF. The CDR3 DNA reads TGTGCCTGGAACAGGAACACTGAAGCTTTCTTT.

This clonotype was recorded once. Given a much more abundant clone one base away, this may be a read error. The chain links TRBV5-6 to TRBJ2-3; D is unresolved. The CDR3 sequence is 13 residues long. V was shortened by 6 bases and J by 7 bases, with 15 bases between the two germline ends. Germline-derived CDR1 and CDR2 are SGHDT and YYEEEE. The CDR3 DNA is TGTGCCAGCATTTTCCCCGTGACTTATACGCAGTATTTT. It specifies CASIFPVTYTQYF.

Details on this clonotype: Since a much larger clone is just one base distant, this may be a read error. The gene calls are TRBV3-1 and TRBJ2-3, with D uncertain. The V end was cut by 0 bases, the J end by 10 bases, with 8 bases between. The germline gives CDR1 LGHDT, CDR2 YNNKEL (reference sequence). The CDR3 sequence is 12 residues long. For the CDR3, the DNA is TGTGCCAGCAGCCAAGAGGAAAATGCGCAGTATTTT. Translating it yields CASSQEENAQYF.

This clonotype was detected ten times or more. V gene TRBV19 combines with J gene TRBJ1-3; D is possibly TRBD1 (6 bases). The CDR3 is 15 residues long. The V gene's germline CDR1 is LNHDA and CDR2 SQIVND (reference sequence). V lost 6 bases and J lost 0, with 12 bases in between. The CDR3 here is CASRAGDLSGNTIYF. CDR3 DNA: TGTGCCAGTAGGGCAGGGGATCTCTCTGGAAACACCATATATTTT.

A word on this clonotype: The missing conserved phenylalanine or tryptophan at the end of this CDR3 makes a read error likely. The CDR3 region is CASSSDRYEQYS. For the CDR3, the DNA is TGTGCCAGCAGCTCCGACAGATACGAGCAGTACTCC. This chain connects TRBV3-1 to TRBJ2-7; D might be TRBD1 (5 bases). CDR1 and CDR2 (germline): LGHDT, YNNKEL (reference sequence). This CDR3 is built from 12 residues. V lost 5 bases and J lost 4, with 9 bases in between.

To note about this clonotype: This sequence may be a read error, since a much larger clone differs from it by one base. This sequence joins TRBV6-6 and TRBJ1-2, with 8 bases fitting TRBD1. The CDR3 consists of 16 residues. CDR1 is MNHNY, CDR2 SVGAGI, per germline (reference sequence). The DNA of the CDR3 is TGTGCCGGCAGTTACGCTGGTACAGGGGGAGTAGGTGGCTACACCTTC. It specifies CAGSYAGTGGVGGYTF.

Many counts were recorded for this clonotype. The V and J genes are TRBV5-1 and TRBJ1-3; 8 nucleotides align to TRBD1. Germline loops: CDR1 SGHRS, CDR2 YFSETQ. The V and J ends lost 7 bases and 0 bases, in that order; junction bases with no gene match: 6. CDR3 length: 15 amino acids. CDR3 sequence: CASGQGFGSGNTIYF. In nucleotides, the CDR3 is TGCGCCAGCGGACAGGGTTTCGGCTCTGGAAACACCATATATTTT.

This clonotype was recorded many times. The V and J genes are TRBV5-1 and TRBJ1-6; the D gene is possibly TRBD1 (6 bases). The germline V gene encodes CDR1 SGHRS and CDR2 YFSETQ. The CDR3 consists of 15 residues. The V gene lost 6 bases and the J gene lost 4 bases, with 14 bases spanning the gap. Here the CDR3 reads CASKTLDSYNSPLHF. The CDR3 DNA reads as TGCGCCAGCAAAACCTTGGACAGTTATAATTCACCCCTCCACTTT.

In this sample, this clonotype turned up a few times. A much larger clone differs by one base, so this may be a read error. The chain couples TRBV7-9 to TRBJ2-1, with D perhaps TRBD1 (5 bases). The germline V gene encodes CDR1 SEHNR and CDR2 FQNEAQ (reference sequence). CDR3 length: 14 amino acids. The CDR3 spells CASGLRGNYNEQFF. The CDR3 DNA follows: TGTGCCAGCGGCTTAAGGGGCAACTACAATGAGCAGTTCTTC.

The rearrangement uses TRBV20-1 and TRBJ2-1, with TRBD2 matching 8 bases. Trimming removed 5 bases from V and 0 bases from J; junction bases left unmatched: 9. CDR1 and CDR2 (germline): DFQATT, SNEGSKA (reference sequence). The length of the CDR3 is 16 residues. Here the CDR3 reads CSAGGASGYSYNEQFF. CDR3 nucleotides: TGCAGTGCTGGCGGGGCTAGCGGGTACTCCTACAATGAGCAGTTCTTC.

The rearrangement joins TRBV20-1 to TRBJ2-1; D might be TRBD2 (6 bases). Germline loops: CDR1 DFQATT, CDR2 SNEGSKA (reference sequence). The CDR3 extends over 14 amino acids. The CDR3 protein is CRALPAGGYNEQFF. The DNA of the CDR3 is TGCAGGGCACTACCAGCGGGTGGGTACAATGAGCAGTTCTTC.